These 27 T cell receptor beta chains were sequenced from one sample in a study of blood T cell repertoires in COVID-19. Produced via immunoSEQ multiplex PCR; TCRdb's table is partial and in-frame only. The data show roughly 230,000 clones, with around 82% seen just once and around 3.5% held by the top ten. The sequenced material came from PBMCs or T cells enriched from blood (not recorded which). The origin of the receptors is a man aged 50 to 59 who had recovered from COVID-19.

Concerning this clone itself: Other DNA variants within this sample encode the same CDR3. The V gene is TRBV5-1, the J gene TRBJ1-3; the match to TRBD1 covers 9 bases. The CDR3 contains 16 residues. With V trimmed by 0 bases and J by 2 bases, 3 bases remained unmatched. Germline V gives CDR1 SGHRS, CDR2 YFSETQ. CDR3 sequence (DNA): TGCGCCAGCAGCTTGGGGGGACAGGGCGCTGGAAACACCATATATTTT. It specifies CASSLGGQGAGNTIYF.

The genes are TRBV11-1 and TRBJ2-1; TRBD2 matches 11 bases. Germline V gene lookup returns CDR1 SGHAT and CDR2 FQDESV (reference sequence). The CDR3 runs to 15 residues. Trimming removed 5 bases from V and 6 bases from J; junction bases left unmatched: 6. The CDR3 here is CASSKLAGVLNEQFF. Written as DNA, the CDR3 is TGTGCCAGCAGCAAACTAGCGGGAGTACTCAATGAGCAGTTCTTC. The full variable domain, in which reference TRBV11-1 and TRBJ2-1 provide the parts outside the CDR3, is EAEVAQSPRYKITEKSQAVAFWCDPISGHATLYWYRQILGQGPELLVQFQDESVVDDSQLPKDRFSAERLKGVDSTLKIQPAELGDSAMYLCASSKLAGVLNEQFFGPGTRLTVL.

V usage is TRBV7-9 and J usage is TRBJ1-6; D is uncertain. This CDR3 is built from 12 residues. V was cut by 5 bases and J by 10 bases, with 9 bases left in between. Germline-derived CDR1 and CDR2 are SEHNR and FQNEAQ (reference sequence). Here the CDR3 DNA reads TGTGCCAGCAGCCCACAGACCTCACCCCTCCACTTT. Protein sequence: CASSPQTSPLHF.

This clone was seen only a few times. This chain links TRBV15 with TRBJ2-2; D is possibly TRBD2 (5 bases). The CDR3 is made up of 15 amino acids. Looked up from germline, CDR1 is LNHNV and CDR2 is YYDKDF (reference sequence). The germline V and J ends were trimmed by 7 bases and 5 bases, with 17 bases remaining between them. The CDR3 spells CATTSMRARTGELFF. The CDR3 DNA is TGTGCCACCACTTCGATGAGGGCGAGGACCGGGGAGCTGTTTTTT.

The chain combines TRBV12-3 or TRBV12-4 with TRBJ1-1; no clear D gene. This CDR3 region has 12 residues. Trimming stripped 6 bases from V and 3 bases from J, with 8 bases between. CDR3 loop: CASRAGHTEAFF. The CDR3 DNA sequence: TGTGCCAGCAGGGCTGGTCACACTGAAGCTTTCTTT.

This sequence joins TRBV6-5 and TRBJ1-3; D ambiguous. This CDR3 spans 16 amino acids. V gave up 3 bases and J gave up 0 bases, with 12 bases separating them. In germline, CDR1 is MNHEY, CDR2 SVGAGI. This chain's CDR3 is CASSYKTGASGNTIYF. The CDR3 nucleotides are TGTGCCAGCAGTTATAAGACTGGAGCCTCTGGAAACACCATATATTTT.

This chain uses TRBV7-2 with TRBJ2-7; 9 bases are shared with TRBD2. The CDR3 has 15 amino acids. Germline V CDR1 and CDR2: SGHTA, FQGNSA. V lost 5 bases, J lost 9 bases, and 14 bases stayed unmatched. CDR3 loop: CASSPWTSDTTSQYF. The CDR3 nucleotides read TGTGCCAGCAGCCCCTGGACTAGCGACACTACGTCGCAGTACTTC.

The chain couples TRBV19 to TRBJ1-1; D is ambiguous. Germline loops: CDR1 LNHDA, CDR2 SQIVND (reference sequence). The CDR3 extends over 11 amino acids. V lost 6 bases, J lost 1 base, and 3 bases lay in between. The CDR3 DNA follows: TGTGCCAGTAGACAGAACACTGAAGCTTTCTTT. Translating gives CASRQNTEAFF.

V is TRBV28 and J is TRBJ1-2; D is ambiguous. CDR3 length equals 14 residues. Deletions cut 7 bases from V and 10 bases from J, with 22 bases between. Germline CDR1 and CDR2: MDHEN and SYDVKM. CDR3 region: CASTRGGLTGDYTF. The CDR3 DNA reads TGTGCCAGCACCCGGGGAGGGCTGACGGGAGACTACACCTTC.

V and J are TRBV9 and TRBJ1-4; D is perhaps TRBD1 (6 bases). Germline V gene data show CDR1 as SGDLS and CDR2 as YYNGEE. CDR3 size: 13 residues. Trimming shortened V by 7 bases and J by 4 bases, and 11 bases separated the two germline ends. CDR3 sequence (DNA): TGTGCCAGCGGGAGGGGGATTAATGAAAAACTGTTTTTT. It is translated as CASGRGINEKLFF.

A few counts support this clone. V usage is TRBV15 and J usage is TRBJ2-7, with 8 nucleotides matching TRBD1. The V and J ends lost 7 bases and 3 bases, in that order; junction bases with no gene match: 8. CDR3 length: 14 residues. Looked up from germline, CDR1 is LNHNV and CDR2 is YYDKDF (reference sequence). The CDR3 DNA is TGTGCCACCACCGGGCAGGGGGCTTTCTACGAGCAGTACTTC. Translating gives CATTGQGAFYEQYF.

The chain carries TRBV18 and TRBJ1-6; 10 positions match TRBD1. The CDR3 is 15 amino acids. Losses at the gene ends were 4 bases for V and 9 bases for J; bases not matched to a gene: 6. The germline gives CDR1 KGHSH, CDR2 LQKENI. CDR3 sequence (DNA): TGTGCCAGCTCACGGGACAGGGGTTTCGGTTCACCCCTCCACTTT. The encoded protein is CASSRDRGFGSPLHF.

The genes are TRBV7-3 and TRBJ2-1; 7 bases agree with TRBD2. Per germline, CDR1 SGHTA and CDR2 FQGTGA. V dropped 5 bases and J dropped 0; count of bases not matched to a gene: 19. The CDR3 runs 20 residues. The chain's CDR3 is CASSGVRGGAFSSSYNEQFF. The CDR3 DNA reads TGTGCCAGCAGCGGAGTTAGGGGAGGGGCATTTAGTAGCTCCTACAATGAGCAGTTCTTC.

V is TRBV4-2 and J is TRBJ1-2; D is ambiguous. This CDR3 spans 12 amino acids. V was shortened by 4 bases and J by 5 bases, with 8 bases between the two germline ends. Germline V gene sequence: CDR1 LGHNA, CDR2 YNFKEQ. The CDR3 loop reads CASSLTGYGYTF. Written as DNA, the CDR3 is TGTGCCAGCAGCCTGACGGGATATGGCTACACCTTC.

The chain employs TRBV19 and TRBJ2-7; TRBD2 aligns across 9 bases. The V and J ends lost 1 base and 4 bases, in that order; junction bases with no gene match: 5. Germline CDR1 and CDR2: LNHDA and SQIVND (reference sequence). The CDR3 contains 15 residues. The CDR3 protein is CASSIGPSGTYEQYF. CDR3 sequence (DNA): TGTGCCAGTAGTATAGGTCCTAGCGGGACTTACGAGCAGTACTTC. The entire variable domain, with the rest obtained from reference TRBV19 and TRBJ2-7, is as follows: DGGITQSPKYLFRKEGQNVTLSCEQNLNHDAMYWYRQDPGQGLRLIYYSQIVNDFQKGDIAEGYSVSREKKESFPLTVTSAQKNPTAFYLCASSIGPSGTYEQYFGPGTRLTVT.

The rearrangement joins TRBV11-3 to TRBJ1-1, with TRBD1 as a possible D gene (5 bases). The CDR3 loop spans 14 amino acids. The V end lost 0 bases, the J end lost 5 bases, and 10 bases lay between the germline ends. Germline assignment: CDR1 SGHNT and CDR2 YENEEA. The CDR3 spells CASSLDSGGTEAFF. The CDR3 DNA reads TGTGCCAGCAGCTTAGATTCGGGGGGTACTGAAGCTTTCTTT. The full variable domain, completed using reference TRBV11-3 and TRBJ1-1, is EAGVVQSPRYKIIEKKQPVAFWCNPISGHNTLYWYLQNLGQGPELLIRYENEEAVDDSQLPKDRFSAERLKGVDSTLKIQPAELGDSAVYLCASSLDSGGTEAFFGQGTRLTVV.

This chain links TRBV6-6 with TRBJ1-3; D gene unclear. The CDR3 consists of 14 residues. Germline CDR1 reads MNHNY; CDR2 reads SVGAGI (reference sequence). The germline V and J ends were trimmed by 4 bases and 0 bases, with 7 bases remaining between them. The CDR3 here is CASSLWSSGNTIYF. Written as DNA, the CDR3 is TGTGCCAGCAGTTTGTGGAGCTCTGGAAACACCATATATTTT.

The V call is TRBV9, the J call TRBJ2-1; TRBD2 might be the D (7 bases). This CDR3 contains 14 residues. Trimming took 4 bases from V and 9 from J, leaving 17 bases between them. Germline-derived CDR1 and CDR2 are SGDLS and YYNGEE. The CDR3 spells CASSTRGGPGEQFF. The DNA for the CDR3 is TGTGCCAGCAGCACTAGGGGGGGGCCTGGTGAGCAGTTCTTC.

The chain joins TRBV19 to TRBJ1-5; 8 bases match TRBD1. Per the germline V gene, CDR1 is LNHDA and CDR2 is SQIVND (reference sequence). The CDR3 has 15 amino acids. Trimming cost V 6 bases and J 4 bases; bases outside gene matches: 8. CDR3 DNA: TGTGCCAGTAGGCCCCAGGGGGCGCGAAATCAGCCCCAGCATTTT. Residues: CASRPQGARNQPQHF.

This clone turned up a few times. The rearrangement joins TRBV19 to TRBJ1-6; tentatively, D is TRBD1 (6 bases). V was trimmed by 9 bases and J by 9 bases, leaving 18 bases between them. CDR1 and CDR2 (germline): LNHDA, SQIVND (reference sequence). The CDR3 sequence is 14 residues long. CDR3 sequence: CASGQTVIFSPLHF. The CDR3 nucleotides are TGTGCCAGCGGACAGACGGTGATTTTTTCACCCCTCCACTTT. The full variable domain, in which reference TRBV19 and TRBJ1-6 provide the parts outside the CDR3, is DGGITQSPKYLFRKEGQNVTLSCEQNLNHDAMYWYRQDPGQGLRLIYYSQIVNDFQKGDIAEGYSVSREKKESFPLTVTSAQKNPTAFYLCASGQTVIFSPLHFGNGTRLTVT.

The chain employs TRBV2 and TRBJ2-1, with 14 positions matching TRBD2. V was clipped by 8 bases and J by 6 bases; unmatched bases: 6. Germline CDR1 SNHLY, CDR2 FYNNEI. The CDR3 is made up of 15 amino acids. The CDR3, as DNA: TGTGCCAGCCTCTGGGGACTAGCGGGAGCCAATGAGCAGTTCTTC. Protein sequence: CASLWGLAGANEQFF.

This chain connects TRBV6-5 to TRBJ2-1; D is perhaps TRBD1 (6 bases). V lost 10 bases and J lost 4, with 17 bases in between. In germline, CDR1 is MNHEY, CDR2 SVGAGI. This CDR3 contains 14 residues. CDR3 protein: CAIGWGQNYNEQFF. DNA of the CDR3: TGTGCCATTGGCTGGGGACAAAATTACAATGAGCAGTTCTTC.

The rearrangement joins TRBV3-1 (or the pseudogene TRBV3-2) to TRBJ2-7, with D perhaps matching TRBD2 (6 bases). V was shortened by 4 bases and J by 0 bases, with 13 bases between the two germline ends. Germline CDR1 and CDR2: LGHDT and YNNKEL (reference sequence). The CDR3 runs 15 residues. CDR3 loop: CASSPTPGASYEQYF. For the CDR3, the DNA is TGTGCCAGCAGCCCAACGCCGGGAGCCTCCTACGAGCAGTACTTC.

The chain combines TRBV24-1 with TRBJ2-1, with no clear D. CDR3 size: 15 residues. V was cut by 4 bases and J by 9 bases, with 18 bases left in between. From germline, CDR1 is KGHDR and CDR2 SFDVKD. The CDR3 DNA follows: TGTGCCACCAGTGACCCCGCCGAGCTTTCGGGTGAGCAGTTCTTC. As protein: CATSDPAELSGEQFF.

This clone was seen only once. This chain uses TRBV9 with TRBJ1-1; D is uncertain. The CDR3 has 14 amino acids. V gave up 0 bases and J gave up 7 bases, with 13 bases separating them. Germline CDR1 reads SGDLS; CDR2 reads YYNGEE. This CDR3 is CASSVGWNRNEAFF. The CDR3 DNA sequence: TGTGCCAGCAGCGTAGGGTGGAACAGAAATGAAGCTTTCTTT.

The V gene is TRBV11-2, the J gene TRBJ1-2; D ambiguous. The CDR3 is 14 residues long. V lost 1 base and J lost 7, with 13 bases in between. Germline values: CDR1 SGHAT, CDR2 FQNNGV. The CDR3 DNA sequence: TGTGCCAGCAGCTTAGGCACGGGGTCTTTTGGCTACACCTTC. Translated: CASSLGTGSFGYTF.

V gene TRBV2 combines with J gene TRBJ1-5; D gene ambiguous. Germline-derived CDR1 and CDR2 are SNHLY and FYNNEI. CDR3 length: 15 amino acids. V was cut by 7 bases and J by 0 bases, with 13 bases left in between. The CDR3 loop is CASTSDHYSNQPQHF. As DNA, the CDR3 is TGTGCCAGCACCAGCGATCATTATAGCAATCAGCCCCAGCATTTT.